The rows below give T cell receptor beta chains drawn from one sample of a study of shared clonotypes between healthy human individuals. Repertoires were generated with immunoSEQ multiplex PCR, while TCRdb's copy carries only in-frame clones and drops some. The table shows approximately 2,200,000 clones, with 90% to 95% occurring only once. Sequenced: naive CD8+ T cells from PBMCs. Receptor source: a man younger than 35 in good health. Some clones in this sample may be carry-over from other donors' samples. Each CDR3 is given with its conserved first and last residue. The D gene is left open where the match is weak. Clone size, where shown, is once, few, many, or a class for clones that have expanded.

cdr3_aa: CATSRPGSRPQHF
cdr3_nt: TGTGCCACCAGCCGCCCCGGGTCCCGGCCCCAGCATTTT
v_call: TRBV15
clone_size: NA
d_call: NA
j_call: TRBJ1-5

cdr3_aa: CASSSDLTGNTIYF
cdr3_nt: TGTGCCAGCAGCTCCGACTTAACGGGAAACACCATATATTTT
v_call: TRBV13
clone_size: NA
d_call: NA
j_call: TRBJ1-3

cdr3_aa: CASSRLQGGGNGYTF
cdr3_nt: TGTGCCAGCAGCAGATTACAGGGGGGAGGGAATGGCTACACCTTC
v_call: TRBV27
clone_size: once
d_call: TRBD1
j_call: TRBJ1-2

cdr3_aa: CATSGGRAYEQYF
cdr3_nt: TGTGCCACCAGCGGGGGCAGGGCCTACGAGCAGTACTTC
v_call: TRBV15
clone_size: NA
d_call: NA
j_call: TRBJ2-7

cdr3_aa: CSVIIRDGLYEQYF
cdr3_nt: TGCAGCGTAATAATCCGGGACGGGTTGTACGAGCAGTACTTC
v_call: TRBV29-1
clone_size: once
d_call: NA
j_call: TRBJ2-7

cdr3_aa: CASSVEGRGADTQYF
cdr3_nt: TGTGCCAGCAGCGTAGAGGGGCGCGGAGCCGATACGCAGTATTTT
v_call: TRBV9
clone_size: once
d_call: NA
j_call: TRBJ2-3

cdr3_aa: CASSLAASGDYEQYF
cdr3_nt: TGTGCCAGCAGCTTAGCTGCTAGCGGGGACTACGAGCAGTACTTC
v_call: TRBV7-2
clone_size: NA
d_call: TRBD2
j_call: TRBJ2-7

cdr3_aa: CASSLPKGEKLFF
cdr3_nt: TGTGCCAGCAGCTTGCCCAAGGGCGAAAAACTGTTTTTT
v_call: TRBV5-5
clone_size: NA
d_call: NA
j_call: TRBJ1-4

cdr3_aa: CASSPGLSFSYNEQFF
cdr3_nt: TGTGCCAGCAGCCCCGGACTATCGTTCTCCTACAATGAGCAGTTCTTC
v_call: TRBV7-6
clone_size: NA
d_call: NA
j_call: TRBJ2-1

cdr3_aa: CASSLQGGEYTNEQFF
cdr3_nt: TGTGCCAGCAGTCTACAGGGGGGGGAGTACACCAATGAGCAGTTCTTC
v_call: TRBV27
clone_size: NA
d_call: NA
j_call: TRBJ2-1

cdr3_aa: CASSPRAGAYEQYF
cdr3_nt: TGTGCCAGCAGTCCCAGGGCAGGAGCCTACGAGCAGTACTTC
v_call: TRBV27
clone_size: NA
d_call: NA
j_call: TRBJ2-7

cdr3_aa: CSVEDLTVSGMNTEAFF
cdr3_nt: TGCAGCGTTGAAGATCTGACGGTTTCGGGGATGAACACTGAAGCTTTCTTT
v_call: TRBV29-1
clone_size: NA
d_call: NA
j_call: TRBJ1-1

cdr3_aa: CASSGSPGQTYEQYF
cdr3_nt: TGTGCCAGCAGTGGATCGCCGGGACAGACCTACGAGCAGTACTTC
v_call: TRBV6-1
clone_size: NA
d_call: TRBD1
j_call: TRBJ2-7

cdr3_aa: CASSSLDPGSGNTIYF
cdr3_nt: TGTGCCAGCAGCTCTTTGGACCCAGGCTCTGGAAACACCATATATTTT
v_call: TRBV7-6
clone_size: NA
d_call: NA
j_call: TRBJ1-3

cdr3_aa: CASSDLLAGGRDTQYF
cdr3_nt: TGTGCCAGCAGTGACCTACTAGCGGGAGGACGGGATACGCAGTATTTT
v_call: TRBV25-1
clone_size: NA
d_call: TRBD2
j_call: TRBJ2-3

cdr3_aa: CASSLSGNQPQHF
cdr3_nt: TGTGCCAGCAGTTTATCAGGCAATCAGCCCCAGCATTTT
v_call: TRBV27
clone_size: few
d_call: NA
j_call: TRBJ1-5

cdr3_aa: CASSLGSMLNNEQFF
cdr3_nt: TGCGCCAGCAGCTTGGGTTCGATGCTAAACAATGAGCAGTTCTTC
v_call: TRBV5-1
clone_size: NA
d_call: NA
j_call: TRBJ2-1

cdr3_aa: CASSPRQGVNTGELFF
cdr3_nt: TGTGCCAGCAGTCCACGACAGGGGGTAAACACCGGGGAGCTGTTTTTT
v_call: TRBV27
clone_size: NA
d_call: TRBD1
j_call: TRBJ2-2

cdr3_aa: CASSDPGLDYGYTF
cdr3_nt: TGTGCCAGCAGTGACCCCGGGCTTGACTATGGCTACACCTTC
v_call: TRBV6-1
clone_size: once
d_call: NA
j_call: TRBJ1-2

cdr3_aa: CASSRAQGHFYEQYF
cdr3_nt: TGTGCCAGCAGCAGGGCCCAAGGTCATTTCTACGAGCAGTACTTC
v_call: TRBV27
clone_size: NA
d_call: NA
j_call: TRBJ2-7

cdr3_aa: CASSLSQLNTEAFF
cdr3_nt: TGTGCCAGCAGCTTGAGCCAGTTGAACACTGAAGCTTTCTTT
v_call: TRBV5-5
clone_size: NA
d_call: NA
j_call: TRBJ1-1

cdr3_aa: CASSLLAKGVGTQYF
cdr3_nt: TGTGCCAGCAGTCTCCTCGCAAAAGGGGTGGGGACCCAGTACTTC
v_call: TRBV27
clone_size: NA
d_call: NA
j_call: TRBJ2-5

cdr3_aa: CASSLFGVSELFF
cdr3_nt: TGTGCCAGCAGTTTATTTGGGGTTTCAGAACTGTTTTTT
v_call: TRBV28
clone_size: few
d_call: NA
j_call: TRBJ1-4

cdr3_aa: CASSYQGRSGGYTF
cdr3_nt: TGTGCCAGCAGTTATCAGGGGCGATCTGGTGGCTACACCTTC
v_call: TRBV6-5
clone_size: NA
d_call: NA
j_call: TRBJ1-2

cdr3_aa: CASSSRRANEQFF
cdr3_nt: TGTGCCAGCAGTTCCCGGCGGGCCAATGAGCAGTTCTTC
v_call: TRBV28
clone_size: NA
d_call: NA
j_call: TRBJ2-1

cdr3_aa: CASSQAQGARTEAFF
cdr3_nt: TGTGCCAGCAGCCAAGCACAGGGGGCGCGCACTGAAGCTTTCTTT
v_call: TRBV4-2
clone_size: few
d_call: TRBD1
j_call: TRBJ1-1

cdr3_aa: CASSLNVGGNVDGYTF
cdr3_nt: TGTGCCAGCAGTTTAAACGTCGGGGGTAATGTTGATGGCTACACCTTC
v_call: TRBV28
clone_size: NA
d_call: NA
j_call: TRBJ1-2

cdr3_aa: CASSLLSVGETQYF
cdr3_nt: TGTGCCAGCAGTTTACTTAGTGTGGGAGAGACCCAGTACTTC
v_call: TRBV28
clone_size: NA
d_call: NA
j_call: TRBJ2-5

cdr3_aa: CSVDSQGGPNYGYTF
cdr3_nt: TGCAGCGTTGATAGCCAGGGGGGTCCTAACTATGGCTACACCTTC
v_call: TRBV29-1
clone_size: NA
d_call: TRBD1
j_call: TRBJ1-2

cdr3_aa: CASSQRTGYGYTF
cdr3_nt: TGTGCCAGCAGCCAAAGGACAGGGTATGGCTACACCTTC
v_call: TRBV14
clone_size: NA
d_call: TRBD1
j_call: TRBJ1-2

cdr3_aa: CATSRDDQPQHF
cdr3_nt: TGTGCCACCAGCAGAGATGATCAGCCCCAGCATTTT
v_call: TRBV15
clone_size: NA
d_call: NA
j_call: TRBJ1-5

cdr3_aa: CASSRGGVGTEAFF
cdr3_nt: TGTGCCAGTAGTAGAGGAGGTGTGGGCACTGAAGCTTTCTTT
v_call: TRBV19
clone_size: NA
d_call: NA
j_call: TRBJ1-1

cdr3_aa: CASSRTSGRGGANVLTF
cdr3_nt: TGTGCCAGCAGTCGGACTAGCGGGAGAGGTGGGGCCAACGTCCTGACTTTC
v_call: TRBV7-6
clone_size: NA
d_call: TRBD2
j_call: TRBJ2-6

cdr3_aa: CASQGITGELFF
cdr3_nt: TGTGCCAGTCAGGGGATCACCGGGGAGCTGTTTTTT
v_call: TRBV19
clone_size: NA
d_call: NA
j_call: TRBJ2-2

cdr3_aa: CASSMGLAGYNEQFF
cdr3_nt: TGTGCCAGTAGTATGGGACTAGCGGGGTACAATGAGCAGTTCTTC
v_call: TRBV19
clone_size: few
d_call: TRBD2
j_call: TRBJ2-1

cdr3_aa: CASSLLDRGGEETQYF
cdr3_nt: TGTGCCAGCAGTTTATTGGACAGGGGAGGCGAGGAGACCCAGTACTTC
v_call: TRBV28
clone_size: NA
d_call: TRBD1
j_call: TRBJ2-5

cdr3_aa: CASSYSVWGTEAFF
cdr3_nt: TGTGCCAGCAGCTATTCGGTCTGGGGCACTGAAGCTTTCTTT
v_call: TRBV5-6
clone_size: few
d_call: NA
j_call: TRBJ1-1

cdr3_aa: CASSIIFAESYREEAFF
cdr3_nt: TGTGCCAGTAGTATCATTTTTGCGGAGAGTTACCGAGAAGAAGCTTTCTTT
v_call: TRBV19
clone_size: NA
d_call: NA
j_call: TRBJ1-1

cdr3_aa: CASSPDSSRGEQYF
cdr3_nt: TGTGCCAGCAGCCCCGATTCAAGCCGGGGCGAGCAGTACTTC
v_call: TRBV27
clone_size: NA
d_call: NA
j_call: TRBJ2-7

cdr3_aa: CASSVSGTYEQYF
cdr3_nt: TGTGCCAGCAGCGTTAGCGGAACCTACGAGCAGTACTTC
v_call: TRBV9
clone_size: once
d_call: NA
j_call: TRBJ2-7

cdr3_aa: CASSYRGVHSYQETQYF
cdr3_nt: TGTGCCAGCAGTTACAGGGGGGTTCATTCGTACCAAGAGACCCAGTACTTC
v_call: TRBV27
clone_size: NA
d_call: TRBD1
j_call: TRBJ2-5

cdr3_aa: CASSLSRAPTYEQYF
cdr3_nt: TGTGCCAGCAGCTTAAGCAGGGCACCCACCTACGAGCAGTACTTC
v_call: TRBV7-3
clone_size: NA
d_call: NA
j_call: TRBJ2-7

cdr3_aa: CSVEVRELEGRDSGANVLTF
cdr3_nt: TGCAGCGTTGAAGTCAGGGAACTGGAAGGCAGGGACTCTGGGGCCAACGTCCTGACTTTC
v_call: TRBV29-1
clone_size: NA
d_call: NA
j_call: TRBJ2-6

cdr3_aa: CASSLLREVINQPQHF
cdr3_nt: TGTGCCAGCAGTTTGCTTAGGGAGGTGATCAATCAGCCCCAGCATTTT
v_call: TRBV28
clone_size: NA
d_call: NA
j_call: TRBJ1-5

cdr3_aa: CASSLAVFPTYEQYF
cdr3_nt: TGTGCCAGCAGCTTAGCGGTCTTCCCTACCTACGAGCAGTACTTC
v_call: TRBV7-8
clone_size: NA
d_call: NA
j_call: TRBJ2-7

cdr3_aa: CASSPSGLAGGGEQYF
cdr3_nt: TGTGCCAGCTCCCCGTCGGGGCTAGCGGGAGGAGGAGAGCAGTACTTC
v_call: TRBV7-9
clone_size: once
d_call: TRBD2
j_call: TRBJ2-7

cdr3_aa: CASSLRRGGQPQHF
cdr3_nt: TGTGCCAGCAGTTTAAGGAGGGGCGGTCAGCCCCAGCATTTT
v_call: TRBV28
clone_size: NA
d_call: NA
j_call: TRBJ1-5

cdr3_aa: CASSVGQAYGYTF
cdr3_nt: TGTGCCAGCAGTGTGGGACAGGCCTATGGCTACACCTTC
v_call: TRBV6-5
clone_size: NA
d_call: TRBD1
j_call: TRBJ1-2

cdr3_aa: CASSPETGVQPQHF
cdr3_nt: TGTGCCAGCAGTCCCGAAACAGGGGTTCAGCCCCAGCATTTT
v_call: TRBV27
clone_size: NA
d_call: TRBD1
j_call: TRBJ1-5

cdr3_aa: CASRETGGGSYEQYF
cdr3_nt: TGTGCCAGCAGAGAGACAGGGGGGGGGTCCTACGAGCAGTACTTC
v_call: TRBV6-5
clone_size: NA
d_call: TRBD1
j_call: TRBJ2-7

cdr3_aa: CASSTGPEELFF
cdr3_nt: TGTGCCAGCAGCACGGGACCCGAGGAGCTGTTTTTT
v_call: TRBV7-9
clone_size: NA
d_call: NA
j_call: TRBJ2-2

cdr3_aa: CASTFFRTDTEAFF
cdr3_nt: TGTGCCAGCACCTTCTTTAGGACCGACACTGAAGCTTTCTTT
v_call: TRBV28
clone_size: NA
d_call: NA
j_call: TRBJ1-1

cdr3_aa: CASSDPGTGKSYGYTF
cdr3_nt: TGTGCCAGCAGCGACCCCGGGACAGGGAAGAGCTATGGCTACACCTTC
v_call: TRBV28
clone_size: NA
d_call: TRBD1
j_call: TRBJ1-2